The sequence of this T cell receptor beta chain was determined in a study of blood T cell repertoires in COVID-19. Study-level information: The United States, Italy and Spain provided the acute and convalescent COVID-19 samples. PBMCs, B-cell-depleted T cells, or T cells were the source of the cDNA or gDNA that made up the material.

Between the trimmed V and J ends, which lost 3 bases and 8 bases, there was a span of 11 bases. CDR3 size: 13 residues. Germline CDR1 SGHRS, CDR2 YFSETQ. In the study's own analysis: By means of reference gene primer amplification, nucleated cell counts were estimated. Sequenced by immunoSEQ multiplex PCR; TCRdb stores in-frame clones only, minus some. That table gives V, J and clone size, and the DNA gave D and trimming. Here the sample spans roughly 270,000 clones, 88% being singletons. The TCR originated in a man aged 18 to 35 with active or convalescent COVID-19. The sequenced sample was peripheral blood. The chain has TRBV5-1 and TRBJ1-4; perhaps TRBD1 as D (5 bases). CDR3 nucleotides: TGCGCCAGCAGCTGGGGCAAGGGGGAAAAACTGTTTTTT. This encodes CASSWGKGEKLFF.